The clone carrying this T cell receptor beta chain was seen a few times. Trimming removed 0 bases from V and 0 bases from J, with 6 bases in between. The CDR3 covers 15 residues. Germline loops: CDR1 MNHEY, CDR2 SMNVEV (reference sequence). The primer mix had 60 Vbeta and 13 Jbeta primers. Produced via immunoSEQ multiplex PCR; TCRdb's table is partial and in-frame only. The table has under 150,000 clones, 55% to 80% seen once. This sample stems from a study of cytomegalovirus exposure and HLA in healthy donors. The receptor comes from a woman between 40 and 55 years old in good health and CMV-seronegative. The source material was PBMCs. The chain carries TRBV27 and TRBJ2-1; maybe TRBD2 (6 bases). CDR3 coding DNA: TGTGCCAGCAGTTTATCTAGCGGCTCCTACAATGAGCAGTTCTTC. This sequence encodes CASSLSSGSYNEQFF.